This paragraph reports one T cell receptor (beta chain). Antigen: not known. The sample comes from a study of cytomegalovirus exposure and HLA in healthy donors. Study background: Across 300 to 400 genotyped donors, approximately 80% landed in the Caucasian-associated ancestry cluster. Findings and caveats of the study: Follow-up analysis seemed to connect common viral pathogens with several of the most significant clusters identified.

In the PCR, 60 Vbeta and 13 Jbeta primers were used. Assay: immunoSEQ multiplex PCR; the TCRdb copy retains only in-frame clones and omits some. Found here are around 61,000 clones, approximately 83% of them singletons; the top ten hold over 1.5%. The CDR3 consists of 16 residues. V lost 2 bases to trimming and J lost 1 base; unmatched junction nucleotides: 5. CDR1 is SEHNR and CDR2 is FQNEAQ in the germline V gene (reference sequence). The source is a man between 40 and 49 years old in good health and CMV-seronegative. The sample comprised PBMCs. This chain links TRBV7-9 with TRBJ2-3, with 8 bases that match TRBD2. The CDR3 loop is CASSLSSGHRTDTQYF. The DNA for the CDR3 is TGTGCCAGCAGCTTATCTAGCGGGCATCGCACAGATACGCAGTATTTT.